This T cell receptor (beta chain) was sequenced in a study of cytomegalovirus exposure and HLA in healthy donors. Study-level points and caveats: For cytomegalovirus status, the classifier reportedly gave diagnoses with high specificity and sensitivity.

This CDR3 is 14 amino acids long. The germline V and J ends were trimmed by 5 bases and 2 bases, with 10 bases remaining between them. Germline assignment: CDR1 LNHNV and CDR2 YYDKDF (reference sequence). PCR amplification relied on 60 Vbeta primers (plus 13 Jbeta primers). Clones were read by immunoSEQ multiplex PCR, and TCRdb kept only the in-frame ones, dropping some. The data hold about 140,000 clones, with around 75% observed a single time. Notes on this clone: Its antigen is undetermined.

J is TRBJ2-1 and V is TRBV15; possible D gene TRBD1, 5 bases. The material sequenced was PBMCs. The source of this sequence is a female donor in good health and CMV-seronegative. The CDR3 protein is CATSSGAPYNEQFF. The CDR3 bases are TGTGCCACCAGCTCTGGGGCGCCCTACAATGAGCAGTTCTTC.